A single sample is the source of the 24 T cell receptor beta chains below, sequenced in a study of PD-L1 blockade in urothelial cancer. The data were produced by immunoSEQ multiplex PCR, yet TCRdb's version contains in-frame clones alone and is incomplete. Counted here are more than 60,000 clones, 88% occurring once; the ten biggest clones make up around 10%. Time point in this sample: peripheral blood 6 weeks after treatment start. The source material was PBMCs, sampled around atezolizumab (anti-PD-L1) treatment. The receptors derive from a man between 60 and 75 years old with urothelial cancer.

The chain couples TRBV11-1 to TRBJ2-1; 11 bases are a match to TRBD2. CDR1 is SGHAT, CDR2 FQDESV, per germline (reference sequence). Germline trimming cut 5 bases from V and 9 bases from J; bases unmatched to any gene: 12. The CDR3 has 16 amino acids. The CDR3 loop reads CASSQLTSGARGEQFF. CDR3 sequence (DNA): TGTGCCAGCAGCCAACTGACTAGCGGGGCAAGGGGTGAGCAGTTCTTC. Based on the CDR3 plus reference TRBV11-1 and TRBJ2-1, the full variable domain is EAEVAQSPRYKITEKSQAVAFWCDPISGHATLYWYRQILGQGPELLVQFQDESVVDDSQLPKDRFSAERLKGVDSTLKIQPAELGDSAMYLCASSQLTSGARGEQFFGPGTRLTVL.

The chain couples TRBV19 to TRBJ2-1; D call uncertain. The CDR3 is 14 residues long. Trimming stripped 4 bases from V and 2 bases from J, with 9 bases between. The germline gives CDR1 LNHDA, CDR2 SQIVND (reference sequence). CDR3 in amino acids: CASSSDVPYNEQFF. CDR3 sequence (DNA): TGTGCCAGTAGTAGCGATGTTCCCTACAATGAGCAGTTCTTC.

A single count supports this clone. The chain couples TRBV7-8 to TRBJ1-1; D not resolved. V was clipped by 0 bases and J by 0 bases, with 8 bases between them. The CDR3 consists of 15 residues. Germline CDR1 SGHVS, CDR2 FQNEAQ. This CDR3 is CASSLASALNTEAFF. The CDR3 coding sequence is TGTGCCAGCAGCTTAGCGAGTGCGCTGAACACTGAAGCTTTCTTT.

The chain joins TRBV7-8 to TRBJ2-4; TRBD1 matches 7 bases. The CDR3 is 18 amino acids. V was pared by 5 bases and J by 0 bases, with 13 bases of the junction left unmatched. The germline V gene encodes CDR1 SGHVS and CDR2 FQNEAQ. The CDR3 DNA is TGTGCCAGCAGCACCGCATTCACCGGGACAGTAGCCAAAAACATTCAGTACTTC. This codes for CASSTAFTGTVAKNIQYF.

The chain uses TRBV7-8 and TRBJ2-1, with 7 bases that match TRBD1. This CDR3 region has 15 residues. The V and J ends lost 1 base and 5 bases, in that order; junction bases with no gene match: 5. The germline V gene encodes CDR1 SGHVS and CDR2 FQNEAQ. The CDR3: CASSLGSGTDNEQFF. The CDR3 nucleotides read TGTGCCAGCAGCTTAGGGTCCGGGACAGACAATGAGCAGTTCTTC.

The chain carries TRBV5-6 and TRBJ1-1, with no clear D. CDR3 size: 13 residues. CDR1 is SGHDT and CDR2 is YYEEEE in the germline V gene. V lost 2 bases and J 4 bases, leaving 9 bases between the germline ends. The CDR3 loop reads CASSFDEGTEAFF. DNA of the CDR3: TGTGCCAGCAGCTTCGACGAGGGCACTGAAGCTTTCTTT.

V usage is TRBV19 and J usage is TRBJ1-2, with D tentatively TRBD1 (5 bases). The CDR3 spans 16 residues. Trimming took 5 bases from V and 3 from J, leaving 19 bases between them. The germline CDR1 and CDR2 sequences are LNHDA and SQIVND (reference sequence). The CDR3 reads CASSDYYVGHDYGYTF. Written as DNA, the CDR3 is TGTGCCAGTAGTGATTACTATGTCGGACATGACTATGGCTACACCTTC.

The rearrangement uses TRBV5-4 and TRBJ2-2, with 9 nucleotides matching TRBD1. The CDR3 contains 17 residues. V gave up 1 base and J gave up 4 bases; unmatched junction bases: 8. Germline assignment: CDR1 SGHNT and CDR2 YYREEE (reference sequence). This chain's CDR3 is CASSLYRDRATTGELFF. CDR3 bases: TGTGCCAGCAGCTTGTACCGGGACAGGGCAACCACCGGGGAGCTGTTTTTT.

The V and J genes are TRBV28 and TRBJ2-1; 10 nucleotides line up with TRBD2. Germline values: CDR1 MDHEN, CDR2 SYDVKM. With V trimmed by 4 bases and J by 9 bases, 6 bases remained unmatched. CDR3 length: 14 residues. CDR3 bases: TGTGCCAGCAGTTCCGTACTAGCGGGATTTGAGCAGTTCTTC. Its protein product is CASSSVLAGFEQFF.

The chain employs TRBV2 and TRBJ1-2; 12 bases are a match to TRBD1. Germline V gene data show CDR1 as SNHLY and CDR2 as FYNNEI. Unmatched junction bases numbered 8, after V lost 4 bases and J lost 8 bases. The CDR3 is made up of 15 amino acids. This CDR3 reads CASSVQGQGAGGYTF. The CDR3 nucleotides are TGTGCCAGCAGTGTCCAGGGACAGGGGGCGGGGGGCTACACCTTC.

This chain connects TRBV14 to TRBJ1-3; tentatively, D is TRBD1 (6 bases). Trimming shortened V by 4 bases and J by 1 base, and 11 bases separated the two germline ends. The CDR3 is 15 residues long. Germline assignment: CDR1 SGHDN and CDR2 FVKESK. The CDR3 loop reads CASSLDSASGNTIYF. The CDR3 DNA sequence: TGTGCCAGCAGCCTGGACAGCGCATCTGGAAACACCATATATTTT.

The chain couples TRBV11-2 to TRBJ2-7; tentative D call: TRBD2 (5 bases). The CDR3 is made up of 14 amino acids. Trimming removed 2 bases from V and 6 bases from J, with 14 bases in between. CDR1 SGHAT and CDR2 FQNNGV come from the germline V gene. CDR3 in amino acids: CASSLMVVGSEQYF. CDR3 sequence (DNA): TGTGCCAGCAGCTTAATGGTCGTAGGGAGCGAGCAGTACTTC.

J is TRBJ2-3 and V is TRBV11-3; D is undetermined. The germline V gene encodes CDR1 SGHNT and CDR2 YENEEA. This CDR3 is 16 amino acids long. Trimming cost V 4 bases and J 4 bases, with 18 bases left between them. The CDR3 region has the DNA TGTGCCAGCAGCTCCCTCGCGGTGAGGTACGCAGATACGCAGTATTTT. Amino acid sequence: CASSSLAVRYADTQYF. Full variable domain (rest looked up from reference TRBV11-3 and TRBJ2-3): EAGVVQSPRYKIIEKKQPVAFWCNPISGHNTLYWYLQNLGQGPELLIRYENEEAVDDSQLPKDRFSAERLKGVDSTLKIQPAELGDSAVYLCASSSLAVRYADTQYFGPGTRLTVL.

The rearrangement joins TRBV19 to TRBJ2-1; D is possibly TRBD1 (6 bases). The V end was cut by 5 bases, the J end by 1 base, with 15 bases between. The CDR3 is 16 amino acids. Per germline, CDR1 LNHDA and CDR2 SQIVND (reference sequence). CDR3 DNA sequence: TGTGCCAGTAGTTCTCGACAGGTCCGGTCCTACAATGAGCAGTTCTTC. It translates to CASSSRQVRSYNEQFF.

This clone was observed a handful of times. The V call is TRBV5-1, the J call TRBJ1-1; TRBD1 is a possible D gene (6 bases). The V end lost 8 bases, the J end lost 6 bases, and 26 bases lay between the germline ends. The CDR3 extends over 16 amino acids. The germline V gene encodes CDR1 SGHRS and CDR2 YFSETQ. The CDR3 spells CASHPGTLVDSPEAFF. The CDR3 DNA is TGCGCCAGTCACCCCGGGACACTGGTCGATTCACCTGAAGCTTTCTTT.

The chain employs TRBV13 and TRBJ2-7; D is perhaps TRBD1 (6 bases). The CDR3 length is 18 residues. Per the germline V gene, CDR1 is PRHDT and CDR2 is FYEKMQ (reference sequence). V was trimmed by 1 base and J by 3 bases, leaving 22 bases between them. CDR3 in amino acids: CASSLVSSAQGDYYEQYF. CDR3 DNA sequence: TGTGCCAGCAGCTTAGTTTCATCCGCACAGGGTGATTACTACGAGCAGTACTTC. Complete variable domain (other parts from reference TRBV13 and TRBJ2-7): AAGVIQSPRHLIKEKRETATLKCYPIPRHDTVYWYQQGPGQDPQFLISFYEKMQSDKGSIPDRFSAQQFSDYHSELNMSSLELGDSALYFCASSLVSSAQGDYYEQYFGPGTRLTVT.

The chain uses TRBV11-2 and TRBJ2-7, with D unclear. Germline values: CDR1 SGHAT, CDR2 FQNNGV. This CDR3 is 13 amino acids long. Deletions cut 4 bases from V and 2 bases from J, with 9 bases between. The CDR3 DNA reads TGTGCCAGCAGCTCGACCGAGGCCTACGAGCAGTACTTC. It yields the protein CASSSTEAYEQYF.

This chain uses TRBV6-6 with TRBJ2-1; 12 nucleotides match TRBD2. Germline V CDR1 and CDR2: MNHNY, SVGAGI (reference sequence). The CDR3 spans 16 residues. V was clipped by 6 bases and J by 8 bases; unmatched bases: 11. DNA of the CDR3: TGTGCCAGCAGCCCCGCTAGCGGGGGGGCCGGGGATGAGCAGTTCTTC. As protein: CASSPASGGAGDEQFF.

Judged by abundance, this clone is medium-sized (0.01 to 0.1%). The V gene is TRBV9, the J gene TRBJ1-1; D uncertain. V lost 3 bases, J lost 4 bases, and 7 bases lay in between. CDR1 is SGDLS and CDR2 is YYNGEE in the germline V gene. The CDR3 is 12 amino acids. The CDR3 region has the DNA TGTGCCAGCAGCGCCAGAGGCACTGAAGCTTTCTTT. It specifies CASSARGTEAFF.

This chain connects TRBV15 to TRBJ1-3; D unresolved. The germline V gene encodes CDR1 LNHNV and CDR2 YYDKDF (reference sequence). The CDR3 loop spans 14 amino acids. Trimming cost V 0 bases and J 6 bases, with 9 bases left between them. The CDR3 sequence is CATSRELSTNTIYF. In nucleotides, the CDR3 is TGTGCCACCAGCAGAGAGTTAAGCACAAACACCATATATTTT. The full variable domain, with the rest looked up from reference TRBV15 and TRBJ1-3, is DAMVIQNPRYQVTQFGKPVTLSCSQTLNHNVMYWYQQKSSQAPKLLFHYYDKDFNNEADTPDNFQSRRPNTSFCFLDIRSPGLGDTAMYLCATSRELSTNTIYFGEGSWLTVV.

The chain couples TRBV19 to TRBJ1-2; no reliable D call. The V gene lost 3 bases and the J gene lost 1 base, with 9 bases spanning the gap. The germline V gene encodes CDR1 LNHDA and CDR2 SQIVND (reference sequence). This CDR3 is 14 amino acids long. CDR3 DNA: TGTGCCAGTAGTATGAGCGGGTTTAACTATGGCTACACCTTC. The encoded protein is CASSMSGFNYGYTF.

This rearrangement joins TRBV6-1 to TRBJ1-4; the D is unclear. V was clipped by 6 bases and J by 0 bases, with 8 bases between them. Germline assignment: CDR1 MNHNS and CDR2 SASEGT. This CDR3 contains 14 residues. CDR3 sequence: CASRVTTTNEKLFF. The CDR3 DNA is TGTGCCAGCAGGGTCACAACAACTAATGAAAAACTGTTTTTT.

This chain links TRBV27 with TRBJ1-3; D uncertain. The CDR3 has 17 residues. Germline assignment: CDR1 MNHEY and CDR2 SMNVEV (reference sequence). Trimming stripped 5 bases from V and 2 bases from J, with 19 bases between. The CDR3 region has the DNA TGTGCCAGCAGTCCCGATAGTTTTCGGCTAGCTGGAAACACCATATATTTT. It codes for CASSPDSFRLAGNTIYF.

CDR3 bases: TGTGCCAGCAGTTTATTCTCCCCTAGCGTGTACGAGCAGTACTTC. Its protein is CASSLFSPSVYEQYF. The chain has TRBV27 and TRBJ2-7; weak D call: TRBD2 (6 bases). CDR3 length: 15 amino acids. V lost 1 base, J lost 4 bases, and 14 bases lay in between. Germline loops: CDR1 MNHEY, CDR2 SMNVEV (reference sequence).